The next 5 T cell receptor beta chains were all read from a single sample in a study of vaccination effects on CD4 cells after COVID-19. Assay: immunoSEQ multiplex PCR; the TCRdb copy retains only in-frame clones and omits some. Of more than 35,000 clones in the sample, about two thirds were seen once. Viral peptide pool expansion of antigen-specific CD4+ T cells preceded sequencing in the ViraFEST assay. Scientists isolated CD4+ T cells after a roughly 10-day culture period ended. The person's infection with SARS-CoV-2, confirmed by PCR, took place between March and December 2020. Antigens of these TCRs are unknown. The specimen comprised CD4+ T cells from PBMCs cultured with HCoV-NL63 spike peptides, sampled before COVID-19 vaccination. The receptors originated from a human donor who had a prior SARS-CoV-2 infection.

The chain joins TRBV5-1 to TRBJ2-1; TRBD2 matches at 9 bases. Germline lookup yields CDR1 SGHRS and CDR2 YFSETQ. The CDR3 is 16 residues long. The J segment lost 0 bases and the V segment lost 0 bases, leaving 1 base of the junction unmatched. The CDR3 loop is CASSLELAGSYNEQFF. The CDR3 DNA is TGCGCCAGCAGCTTGGAACTAGCGGGCTCCTACAATGAGCAGTTCTTC.

V is TRBV5-1 and J is TRBJ2-3; 8 nucleotides agree with TRBD1. Looked up from germline, CDR1 is SGHRS and CDR2 is YFSETQ. The CDR3 is 14 amino acids. The J segment lost 4 bases and the V segment lost 5 bases, leaving 6 bases of the junction unmatched. CDR3 in amino acids: CASSLGQGADTQYF. CDR3 bases: TGCGCCAGCAGTCTCGGACAGGGAGCAGATACGCAGTATTTT. The variable domain in full, completed from reference TRBV5-1 and TRBJ2-3, reads KAGVTQTPRYLIKTRGQQVTLSCSPISGHRSVSWYQQTPGQGLQFLFEYFSETQRNKGNFPGRFSGRQFSNSRSEMNVSTLELGDSALYLCASSLGQGADTQYFGPGTRLTVL.

This rearrangement joins TRBV19 to TRBJ1-1, with D hard to call. The CDR3 is 15 residues long. The germline V gene encodes CDR1 LNHDA and CDR2 SQIVND (reference sequence). V lost 6 bases, J lost 5 bases, and 19 bases lay in between. The CDR3 region is CASSYSWRKVTEAFF. CDR3 bases: TGTGCCAGTAGCTATAGTTGGCGAAAGGTAACTGAAGCTTTCTTT. The entire variable domain, with the rest obtained from reference TRBV19 and TRBJ1-1, is as follows: DGGITQSPKYLFRKEGQNVTLSCEQNLNHDAMYWYRQDPGQGLRLIYYSQIVNDFQKGDIAEGYSVSREKKESFPLTVTSAQKNPTAFYLCASSYSWRKVTEAFFGQGTRLTVV.

This chain uses TRBV30 with TRBJ2-5; 7 positions match TRBD1. Germline lookup yields CDR1 GTSNPN and CDR2 SVGIG (reference sequence). The trim removed 4 bases at V and 5 bases at J, leaving 7 bases unmatched. This CDR3 is 13 amino acids long. CDR3 nucleotide sequence: TGTGCCTGGACGGGACAGCTGATGGAGACCCAGTACTTC. It encodes CAWTGQLMETQYF.

CDR3 sequence (DNA): TGTGCCATCAGTGGGATAGCGGGAGGGTTCCATGAGCAGTTCTTC. Residues: CAISGIAGGFHEQFF. The chain joins TRBV10-3 to TRBJ2-1; 11 nucleotides agree with TRBD2. Germline CDR1 is ENHRY and CDR2 is SYGVKD. Trimming took 4 bases from V and 8 from J; bases not matched to a gene: 7. The CDR3 totals 15 residues.